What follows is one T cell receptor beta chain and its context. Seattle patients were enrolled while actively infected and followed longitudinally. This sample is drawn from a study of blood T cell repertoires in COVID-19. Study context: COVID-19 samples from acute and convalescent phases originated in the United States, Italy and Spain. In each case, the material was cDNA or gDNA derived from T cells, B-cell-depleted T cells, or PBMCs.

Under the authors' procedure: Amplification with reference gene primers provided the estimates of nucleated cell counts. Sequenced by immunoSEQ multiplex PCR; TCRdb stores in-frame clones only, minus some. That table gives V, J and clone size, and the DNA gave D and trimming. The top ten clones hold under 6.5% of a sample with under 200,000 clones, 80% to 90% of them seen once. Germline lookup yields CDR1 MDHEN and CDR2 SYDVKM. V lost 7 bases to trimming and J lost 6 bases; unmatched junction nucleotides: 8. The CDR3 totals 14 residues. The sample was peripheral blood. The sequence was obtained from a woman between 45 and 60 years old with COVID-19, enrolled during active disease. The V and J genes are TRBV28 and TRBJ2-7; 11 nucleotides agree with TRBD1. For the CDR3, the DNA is TGTGCCAGCATATTTGGACAGGGGGCGGGCGAGCAGTACTTC. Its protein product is CASIFGQGAGEQYF.